These T cell receptor beta chains were read from a single sample in a study of blood T cell repertoires in COVID-19. Profiled with immunoSEQ multiplex PCR; TCRdb holds only in-frame clones, not every one. This table holds around 140,000 clones, about 87% found once. Sequencing was performed on PBMCs or T cells enriched from blood (not recorded which). The source of these receptors is a man between 60 and 70 years old who had recovered from COVID-19. Each CDR3 is given with its conserved first and last residue. Each record gives: clone size, V gene, CDR3 length, J gene, D gene, CDR3 protein. The D gene is left open where the match is weak. Not every row has a clone size; where given, it reads once, few, many or a size class.

-	TRBV5-4	16	TRBJ2-7	-	CASSGTPGQRPSEQYF
-	TRBV4-1	18	TRBJ2-3	TRBD2	CASSQEAAGVTSTDTQYF
-	TRBV19	15	TRBJ2-3	TRBD2	CASSIAAGTIDTQYF
-	TRBV7-8	14	TRBJ1-1	TRBD1	CASSPGTGGLSAFF
-	TRBV7-9	14	TRBJ2-7	TRBD1	CASSLVGQNYEQYF
-	TRBV2	12	TRBJ1-2	TRBD1	CAIQTGARGYTF
-	TRBV24-1	14	TRBJ2-2	-	CATSRAGLTGELFF
-	TRBV2	13	TRBJ2-5	-	CASSIGEEETQYF
-	TRBV5-1	15	TRBJ1-6	TRBD1	CASSREGTGWSPLHF
-	TRBV28	13	TRBJ2-7	-	CASSLFFPSLQYF
-	TRBV2	13	TRBJ2-2	-	CASSNKRTGELFF
-	TRBV10-1	15	TRBJ2-7	TRBD2	CASSESRLAGAEQYF
-	TRBV28	15	TRBJ1-2	TRBD1	CASSLEPGQEAGYTF
-	TRBV3-1/TRBV3-2	16	TRBJ2-1	-	CASSQTLGLGVYEQFF
-	TRBV18	13	TRBJ2-7	-	CASSLTWAYEQYF
-	TRBV3-1/TRBV3-2	15	TRBJ2-5	TRBD1	CASSQVDRARETQYF
-	TRBV7-3	16	TRBJ2-7	TRBD1	CASSLTRDRGSYEQYF
-	TRBV2	13	TRBJ2-7	-	CASNQLAPGEQYF
many	TRBV11-2	13	TRBJ2-2	-	CASRRGSTGELFF
-	TRBV6-6	14	TRBJ2-7	TRBD2	CASRPGTSLHEQYF
-	TRBV5-4	14	TRBJ1-5	-	CASSLEPDLGPQHF
-	TRBV5-1	15	TRBJ2-7	-	CASSYTTATLYEQYF
-	TRBV29-1	13	TRBJ1-1	TRBD1	CSVQGQGNTEAFF
-	TRBV5-6	19	TRBJ1-6	TRBD1	CASSPLATTGGSYNSPLHF
-	TRBV7-8	13	TRBJ1-5	-	CASSVISNQPQHF
-	TRBV7-6	13	TRBJ1-1	-	CASSLDKNTEAFF
few	TRBV30	13	TRBJ1-2	TRBD1	CAGGDREGYGYTF
-	TRBV3-1/TRBV3-2	15	TRBJ2-5	TRBD2	CASSLPSGGEETQYF
few	TRBV6-5	15	TRBJ1-2	-	CASSSRRRGNYGYTF
-	TRBV29-1	13	TRBJ1-1	-	CSVARLTYTEAFF
-	TRBV9	19	TRBJ2-3	TRBD2	CASSVVGLAGAPSTDTQYF
-	TRBV27	13	TRBJ2-5	-	CASSLSTGETQYF
few	TRBV7-2	15	TRBJ1-5	TRBD1	CASSLRQGGNQPQHF
-	TRBV2	15	TRBJ2-7	-	CASQRGGQGTYEQYF
-	TRBV29-1	14	TRBJ1-4	-	CSATPTWGDEKLFF
-	TRBV6-5	15	TRBJ1-1	-	CASTSGWGMNTEAFF
-	TRBV7-8	11	TRBJ2-1	-	CASSALYEQFF
-	TRBV6-5	12	TRBJ2-5	TRBD2	CASWGLVETQYF
-	TRBV5-6	14	TRBJ2-7	-	CASTGGQVAWEQYF
-	TRBV2	16	TRBJ1-6	-	CASSVFLGLRASPLHF
-	TRBV16	15	TRBJ1-6	-	CASSLTTGGPLTLHF
-	TRBV3-1/TRBV3-2	15	TRBJ2-3	TRBD2	CASSQLGLATDTQYF
-	TRBV19	14	TRBJ2-7	-	CASSAVGGSYEQYF
-	TRBV28	18	TRBJ1-5	TRBD1	CASSSPGGRALRNQPQHF
-	TRBV10-3	16	TRBJ2-1	-	CAISESKGGGYNEQFF
-	TRBV30	14	TRBJ1-6	-	CAWSQGSYNSPLHF
-	TRBV18	15	TRBJ1-4	TRBD1	CASSSDRGRNEKLFF
-	TRBV14	14	TRBJ2-7	-	CASSEIQGPGEQYF
-	TRBV19	13	TRBJ1-2	TRBD1	CASSTETGYGYTF
once	TRBV10-1	15	TRBJ2-7	-	CASSESTRDLHEQYF
-	TRBV27	14	TRBJ1-5	-	CASSSGGGNQPQHF
-	TRBV2	13	TRBJ1-5	-	CASSEDLGQPQHF
-	TRBV28	14	TRBJ2-7	TRBD2	CASSLMGGSYEQYF